This T cell receptor (beta chain) comes out of a study of shared clonotypes between healthy human individuals. Libraries were prepared by immunoSEQ multiplex PCR; TCRdb keeps only in-frame clonotypes and omits some of them. The sample includes some 2,500,000 clones, around 93% of them seen just once. This sequence originates from a young man in good health. Some clones in this sample may be carry-over from other donors' samples. The sequenced material came from naive CD4+ T cells from PBMCs. The subset denotes: CD45RA+ positively selected.

CDR3 amino acids: CASSSGRGWEQPQHF. The CDR3 bases are TGTGCCAGCAGTTCCGGTCGGGGTTGGGAACAGCCCCAGCATTTT. This chain connects TRBV27 to TRBJ1-5; D is undetermined. The CDR3 consists of 15 residues. Trimming pared 4 bases from V and 7 bases from J, leaving 17 bases between. The germline V gene has CDR1 MNHEY and CDR2 SMNVEV (reference sequence).